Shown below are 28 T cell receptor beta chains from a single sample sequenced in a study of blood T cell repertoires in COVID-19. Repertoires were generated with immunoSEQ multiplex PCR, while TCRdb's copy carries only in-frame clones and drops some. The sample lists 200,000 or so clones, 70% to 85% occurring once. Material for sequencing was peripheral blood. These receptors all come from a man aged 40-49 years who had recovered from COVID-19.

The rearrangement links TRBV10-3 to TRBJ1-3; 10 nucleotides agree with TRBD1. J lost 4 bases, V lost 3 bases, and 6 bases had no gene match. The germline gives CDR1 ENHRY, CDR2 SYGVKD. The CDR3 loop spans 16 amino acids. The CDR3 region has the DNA TGTGCCATCAGTGACTCGGGACAGGGGCCCGGAAACACCATATATTTT. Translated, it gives CAISDSGQGPGNTIYF.

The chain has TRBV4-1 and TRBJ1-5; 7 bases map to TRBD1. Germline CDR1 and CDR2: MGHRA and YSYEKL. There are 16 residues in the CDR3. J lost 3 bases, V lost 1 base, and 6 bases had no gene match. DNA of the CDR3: TGCGCCAGCAGCCAAGGCCCAGACAGGGTCAATCAGCCCCAGCATTTT. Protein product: CASSQGPDRVNQPQHF.

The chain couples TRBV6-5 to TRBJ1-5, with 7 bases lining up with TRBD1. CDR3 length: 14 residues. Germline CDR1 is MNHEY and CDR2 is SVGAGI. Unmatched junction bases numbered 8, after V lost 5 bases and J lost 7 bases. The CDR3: CASSPRDRYQPQHF. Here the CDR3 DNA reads TGTGCCAGCAGTCCCCGGGACAGATACCAGCCCCAGCATTTT.

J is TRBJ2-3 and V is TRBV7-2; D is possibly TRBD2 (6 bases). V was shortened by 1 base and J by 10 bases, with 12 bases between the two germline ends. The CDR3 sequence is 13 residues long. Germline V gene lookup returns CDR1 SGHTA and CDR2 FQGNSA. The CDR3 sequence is CASSLGIREAQYF. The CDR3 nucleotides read TGTGCCAGCAGCTTAGGTATAAGGGAGGCGCAGTATTTT.

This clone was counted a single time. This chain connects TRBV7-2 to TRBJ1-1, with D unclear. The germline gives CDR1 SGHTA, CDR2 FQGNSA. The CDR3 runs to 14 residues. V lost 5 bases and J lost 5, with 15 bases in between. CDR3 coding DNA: TGTGCCAGCAGCCCTCTGTTGGGCATGACTGAAGCTTTCTTT. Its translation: CASSPLLGMTEAFF.

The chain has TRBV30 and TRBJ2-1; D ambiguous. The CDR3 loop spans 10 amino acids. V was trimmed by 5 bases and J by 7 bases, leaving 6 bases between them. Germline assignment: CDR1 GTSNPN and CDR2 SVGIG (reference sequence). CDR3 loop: CAWGQNEQFF. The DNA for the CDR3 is TGTGCCTGGGGCCAAAATGAGCAGTTCTTC.

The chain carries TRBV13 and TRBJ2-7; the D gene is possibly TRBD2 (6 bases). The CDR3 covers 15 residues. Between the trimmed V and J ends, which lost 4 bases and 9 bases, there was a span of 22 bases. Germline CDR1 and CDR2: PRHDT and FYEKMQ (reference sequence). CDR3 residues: CASSSTSGGLSGQYF. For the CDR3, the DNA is TGTGCCAGCAGCTCCACCTCTGGGGGACTTTCAGGGCAGTACTTC.

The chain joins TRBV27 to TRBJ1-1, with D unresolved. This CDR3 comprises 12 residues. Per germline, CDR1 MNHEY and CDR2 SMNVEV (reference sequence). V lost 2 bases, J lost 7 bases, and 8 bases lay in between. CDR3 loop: CASSLMGSEAFF. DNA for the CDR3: TGTGCCAGCAGTTTAATGGGGAGTGAAGCTTTCTTT.

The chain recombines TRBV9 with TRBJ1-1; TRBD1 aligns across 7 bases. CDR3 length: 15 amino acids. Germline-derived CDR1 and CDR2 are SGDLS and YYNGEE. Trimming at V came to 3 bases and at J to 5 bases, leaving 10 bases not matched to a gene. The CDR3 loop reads CASSATTGAGTEAFF. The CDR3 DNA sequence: TGTGCCAGCAGCGCAACTACAGGGGCTGGTACTGAAGCTTTCTTT.

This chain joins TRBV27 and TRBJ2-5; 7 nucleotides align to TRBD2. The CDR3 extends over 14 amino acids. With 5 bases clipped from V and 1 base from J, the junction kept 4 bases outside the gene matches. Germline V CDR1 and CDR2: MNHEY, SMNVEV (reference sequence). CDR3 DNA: TGTGCCAGCAGTAGCACTAGCGTCCAAGAGACCCAGTACTTC. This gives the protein CASSSTSVQETQYF.

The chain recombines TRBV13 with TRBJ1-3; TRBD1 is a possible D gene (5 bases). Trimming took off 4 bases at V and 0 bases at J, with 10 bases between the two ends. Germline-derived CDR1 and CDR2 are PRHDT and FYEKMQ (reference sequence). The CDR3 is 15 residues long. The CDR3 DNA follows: TGTGCCAGCAGCTCGCGACAGTCCTCTGGAAACACCATATATTTT. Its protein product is CASSSRQSSGNTIYF. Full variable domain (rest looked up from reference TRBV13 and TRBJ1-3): AAGVIQSPRHLIKEKRETATLKCYPIPRHDTVYWYQQGPGQDPQFLISFYEKMQSDKGSIPDRFSAQQFSDYHSELNMSSLELGDSALYFCASSSRQSSGNTIYFGEGSWLTVV.

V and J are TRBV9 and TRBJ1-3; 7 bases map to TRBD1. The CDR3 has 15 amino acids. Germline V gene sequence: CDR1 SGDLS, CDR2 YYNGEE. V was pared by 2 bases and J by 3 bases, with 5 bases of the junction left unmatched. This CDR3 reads CASSVSRDSGNTIYF. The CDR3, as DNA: TGTGCCAGCAGCGTCTCCAGGGACAGTGGAAACACCATATATTTT.

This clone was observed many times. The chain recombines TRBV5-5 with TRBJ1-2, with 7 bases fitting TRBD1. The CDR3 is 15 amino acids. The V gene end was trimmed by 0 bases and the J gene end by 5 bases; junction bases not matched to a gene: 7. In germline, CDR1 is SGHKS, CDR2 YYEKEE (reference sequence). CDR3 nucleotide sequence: TGTGCCAGCAGCTTGGAACACAGGGGAATATATGGCTACACCTTC. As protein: CASSLEHRGIYGYTF.

CDR3 in DNA: TGCGCCAGCGAGACGGGTGAAACAGATACGCAGTATTTT. This gives the protein CASETGETDTQYF. The chain has TRBV10-2 and TRBJ2-3, with D hard to call. The ends were cut back, 8 bases at V and 3 bases at J, with 12 bases in the middle. Germline values: CDR1 WSHSY, CDR2 SAAADI. The CDR3 extends over 13 amino acids.

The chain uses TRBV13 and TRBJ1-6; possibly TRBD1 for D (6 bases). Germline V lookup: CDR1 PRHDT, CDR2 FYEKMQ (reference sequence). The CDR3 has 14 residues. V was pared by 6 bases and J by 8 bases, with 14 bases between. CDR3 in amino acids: CASRGGGGYSPLHF. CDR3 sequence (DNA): TGTGCCAGCAGAGGGGGGGGTGGTTATTCACCCCTCCACTTT.

CDR3: CASSGDRGGSDYGYTF. Here the CDR3 DNA reads TGTGCCAGTAGTGGGGACAGGGGGGGTAGCGACTATGGCTACACCTTC. The V and J genes are TRBV19 and TRBJ1-2; TRBD1 agrees at 11 bases. The CDR3 loop spans 16 amino acids. The germline CDR1 and CDR2 sequences are LNHDA and SQIVND (reference sequence). The junction had 8 bases not matched to a gene; V was cut back by 5 bases and J by 3 bases.

CDR3 residues: CASSSQDSALRGSYNSPLHF. In DNA, the CDR3 is TGTGCCAGCAGCTCCCAGGACAGTGCCTTGCGCGGCTCCTATAATTCACCCCTCCACTTT. This chain uses TRBV5-5 with TRBJ1-6; the D gene is possibly TRBD1 (6 bases). Germline values: CDR1 SGHKS, CDR2 YYEKEE (reference sequence). The CDR3 contains 20 residues. V lost 3 bases, J lost 0 bases, and 22 bases lay in between.

The CDR3 loop is CASSRTGVTDTQYF. DNA of the CDR3: TGCGCCAGCAGCCGGACAGGGGTCACAGATACGCAGTATTTT. The chain has TRBV4-1 and TRBJ2-3, with 9 nucleotides matching TRBD1. The germline V gene has CDR1 MGHRA and CDR2 YSYEKL. The CDR3 contains 14 residues. Trimming took 4 bases from V and 2 from J; bases not matched to a gene: 1.

The CDR3 region has the DNA TGTGCCAGCAGCACAGGAGGGGACACTGAAGCTTTCTTT. Translated, it gives CASSTGGDTEAFF. The chain couples TRBV3-1 (or the pseudogene TRBV3-2) to TRBJ1-1, with a possible D match to TRBD1 (5 bases). Germline CDR1 is LGHDT and CDR2 is YNNKEL (reference sequence). This CDR3 comprises 13 residues. V shed 5 bases and J shed 3 bases, with 10 bases lying between them.

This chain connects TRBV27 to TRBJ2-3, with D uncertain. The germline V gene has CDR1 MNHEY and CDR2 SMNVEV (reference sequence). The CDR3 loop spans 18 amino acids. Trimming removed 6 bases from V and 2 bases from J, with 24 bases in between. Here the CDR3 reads CASSRIPPQAGTTDTQYF. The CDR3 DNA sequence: TGTGCCAGCAGCCGGATCCCACCGCAAGCAGGAACCACAGATACGCAGTATTTT.

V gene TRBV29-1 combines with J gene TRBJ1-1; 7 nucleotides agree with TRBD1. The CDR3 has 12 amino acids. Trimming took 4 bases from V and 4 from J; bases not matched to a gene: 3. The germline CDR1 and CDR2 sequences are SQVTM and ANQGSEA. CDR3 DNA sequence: TGCAGCGTTGGGGACAGTACCACTGAAGCTTTCTTT. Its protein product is CSVGDSTTEAFF.

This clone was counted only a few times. The CDR3 loop reads CASSLDLSDTQYF. The CDR3 nucleotides read TGTGCCAGCAGCTTGGACTTATCAGATACGCAGTATTTT. The chain is built from TRBV5-4 and TRBJ2-3; D remains unclear. Germline V CDR1 and CDR2: SGHNT, YYREEE (reference sequence). V gave up 0 bases and J gave up 4 bases, with 6 bases separating them. The CDR3 is 13 residues long.

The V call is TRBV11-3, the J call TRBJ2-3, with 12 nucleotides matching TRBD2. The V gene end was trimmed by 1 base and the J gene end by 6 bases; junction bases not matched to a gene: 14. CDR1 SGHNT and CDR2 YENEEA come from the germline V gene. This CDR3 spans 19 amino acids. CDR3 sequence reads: CASSLVSGRLAGERDTQYF. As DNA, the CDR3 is TGTGCCAGCAGCTTAGTTTCGGGGAGACTAGCGGGGGAGCGGGATACGCAGTATTTT.

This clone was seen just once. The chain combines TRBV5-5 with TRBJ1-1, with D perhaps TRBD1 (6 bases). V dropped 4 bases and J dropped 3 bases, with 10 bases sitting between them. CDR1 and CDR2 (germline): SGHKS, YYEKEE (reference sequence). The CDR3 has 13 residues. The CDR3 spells CASSKDRDTEAFF. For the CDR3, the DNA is TGTGCCAGCAGCAAGGACAGAGACACTGAAGCTTTCTTT.

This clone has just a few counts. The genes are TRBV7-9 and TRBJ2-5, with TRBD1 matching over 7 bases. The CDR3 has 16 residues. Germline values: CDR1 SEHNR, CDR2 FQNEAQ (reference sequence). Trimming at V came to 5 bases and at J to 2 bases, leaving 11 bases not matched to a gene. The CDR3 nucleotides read TGTGCCAGCAGCAAAGGGACAGCGACCATGCAAGAGACCCAGTACTTC. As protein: CASSKGTATMQETQYF.

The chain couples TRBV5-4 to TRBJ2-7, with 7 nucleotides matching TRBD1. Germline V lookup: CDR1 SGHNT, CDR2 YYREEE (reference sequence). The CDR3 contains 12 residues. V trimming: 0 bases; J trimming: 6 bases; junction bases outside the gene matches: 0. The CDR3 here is CASSLDRGEQYF. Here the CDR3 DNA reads TGTGCCAGCAGCTTGGACAGGGGCGAGCAGTACTTC.

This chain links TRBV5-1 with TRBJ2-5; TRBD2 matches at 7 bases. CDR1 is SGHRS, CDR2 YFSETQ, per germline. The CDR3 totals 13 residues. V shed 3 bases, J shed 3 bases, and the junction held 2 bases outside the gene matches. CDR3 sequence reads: CASSSLAEETQYF. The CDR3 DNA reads TGCGCCAGCAGCTCCCTAGCGGAAGAGACCCAGTACTTC.

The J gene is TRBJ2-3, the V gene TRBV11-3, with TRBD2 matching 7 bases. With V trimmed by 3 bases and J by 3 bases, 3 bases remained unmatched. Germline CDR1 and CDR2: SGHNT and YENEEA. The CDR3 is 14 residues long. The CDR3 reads CASSFGGSTDTQYF. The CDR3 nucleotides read TGTGCCAGCAGCTTCGGGGGGAGTACAGATACGCAGTATTTT.